Shown below are 8 T cell receptor beta chains from a single sample sequenced in a study of T cell responses to AZD1222 COVID-19 vaccine. Assay used: immunoSEQ multiplex PCR; TCRdb lists only in-frame clones, some missing. The data show around 150,000 clones, about 90% seen once. The input for sequencing was peripheral blood, taken 28 days after the second AZD1222 dose. The receptors come from an adult who received the AZD1222 COVID-19 vaccine.

V and J are TRBV5-4 and TRBJ2-3; tentative D call: TRBD2 (6 bases). Germline V CDR1 and CDR2: SGHNT, YYREEE (reference sequence). The CDR3 has 14 residues. Deletions cut 4 bases from V and 4 bases from J, with 13 bases between. The CDR3: CASSQRRGADTQYF. The CDR3 nucleotides are TGTGCCAGCAGCCAACGGCGGGGCGCAGATACGCAGTATTTT.

This clone occurred once. V gene TRBV11-2 combines with J gene TRBJ2-5; no clear D gene. Trimming took 0 bases from V and 5 from J, leaving 7 bases between them. CDR1 and CDR2 (germline): SGHAT, FQNNGV. The CDR3 spans 13 residues. The CDR3 region is CASSLDRKETQYF. In DNA form, the CDR3 reads TGTGCCAGCAGCTTAGATAGAAAGGAGACCCAGTACTTC.

This chain links TRBV27 with TRBJ2-1, with D tentatively TRBD1 or TRBD2 (5 bases each). The CDR3 spans 15 residues. CDR1 is MNHEY, CDR2 SMNVEV, per germline (reference sequence). V was trimmed by 2 bases and J by 0 bases, leaving 8 bases between them. DNA for the CDR3: TGTGCCAGCAGTTTAGGGACCAGCTCCTACAATGAGCAGTTCTTC. It translates to CASSLGTSSYNEQFF.

This chain connects TRBV7-2 to TRBJ2-5; 10 bases are shared with TRBD2. Germline CDR1 SGHTA, CDR2 FQGNSA. The CDR3 spans 18 residues. Unmatched junction bases numbered 16, after V lost 0 bases and J lost 9 bases. In DNA, the CDR3 is TGTGCCAGCAGCTTAGCGGGTGAAGAGCGGGGGGGTAAGAGTTCCCAGTACTTC. Residues: CASSLAGEERGGKSSQYF.

The CDR3 loop reads CASSMGGYGYTF. In DNA form, the CDR3 reads TGTGCCAGTAGTATGGGGGGTTATGGCTACACCTTC. The chain couples TRBV19 to TRBJ1-2; D may be TRBD1 (5 bases). The CDR3 is 12 residues long. V was pared by 3 bases and J by 5 bases, with 7 bases between. Germline V gene lookup returns CDR1 LNHDA and CDR2 SQIVND (reference sequence). The whole variable domain, remainder taken from reference TRBV19 and TRBJ1-2, is DGGITQSPKYLFRKEGQNVTLSCEQNLNHDAMYWYRQDPGQGLRLIYYSQIVNDFQKGDIAEGYSVSREKKESFPLTVTSAQKNPTAFYLCASSMGGYGYTFGSGTRLTVV.

V usage is TRBV28 and J usage is TRBJ1-2; a possible D gene is TRBD1 (5 bases). Germline V gene data show CDR1 as MDHEN and CDR2 as SYDVKM. CDR3 size: 13 residues. Trimming took 4 bases from V and 7 from J, leaving 13 bases between them. This CDR3 is CASSSGPVSGYTF. In DNA, the CDR3 is TGTGCCAGCAGTTCAGGGCCAGTAAGTGGCTACACCTTC.

This chain joins TRBV20-1 and TRBJ1-1; possibly TRBD1 for D (5 bases). Per the germline V gene, CDR1 is DFQATT and CDR2 is SNEGSKA (reference sequence). V was cut by 3 bases and J by 8 bases, with 10 bases left in between. There are 11 residues in the CDR3. CDR3 protein: CSARGRAEAFF. The CDR3, as DNA: TGCAGTGCTAGGGGCAGGGCGGAAGCTTTCTTT.

Details on this clone: Other DNA sequences within the sample encode an identical CDR3. The rearrangement joins TRBV6-5 to TRBJ1-2, with D tentatively TRBD1 (5 bases). V lost 2 bases, J lost 4 bases, and 5 bases lay in between. The CDR3 runs 12 residues. In germline, CDR1 is MNHEY, CDR2 SVGAGI. DNA for the CDR3: TGTGCCAGCAGTTACGGGGGCTATGGCTACACCTTC. Amino acid sequence: CASSYGGYGYTF.